The 31 T cell receptor beta chains listed next were all sequenced from one sample in a study of shared clonotypes between healthy human individuals. The table came from immunoSEQ multiplex PCR; TCRdb's copy has only in-frame clones and leaves some out. Of 2 million to 2.5 million clones in the sample, roughly 93% are singletons; the top ten hold roughly 0.36%. The sequenced sample was naive CD4+ T cells from PBMCs. Subset given: CD45RA+ positively selected. All receptors come from a man aged 18 to 30 in good health. Some clones in this sample may be carry-over from other donors' samples.

The chain combines TRBV2 with TRBJ2-5, with a weak D call TRBD2 (5 bases). The CDR3 loop spans 14 amino acids. Germline CDR1 SNHLY, CDR2 FYNNEI. Trimming took 3 bases from V and 0 from J, leaving 8 bases between them. This CDR3 is CASSEEAHQETQYF. CDR3 in DNA: TGTGCCAGCAGTGAGGAGGCACACCAAGAGACCCAGTACTTC.

CDR3 sequence (DNA): TGTGCCAGCAGTGGGGGCCAGAGCACTGAAGCTTTCTTT. Residues: CASSGGQSTEAFF. The chain employs TRBV2 and TRBJ1-1; tentative D call: TRBD1 (5 bases). CDR3 length: 13 residues. Germline-derived CDR1 and CDR2 are SNHLY and FYNNEI. Trimming cost V 4 bases and J 4 bases, with 10 bases left between them.

This clone occurred once. V and J are TRBV5-1 and TRBJ2-1; a weak D match, TRBD2 (6 bases). Germline V gives CDR1 SGHRS, CDR2 YFSETQ. Trimming stripped 0 bases from V and 6 bases from J, with 10 bases between. The CDR3 consists of 14 residues. CDR3 DNA: TGCGCCAGCAGCTTGGTGACTAGTAGCAATGAGCAGTTCTTC. This codes for CASSLVTSSNEQFF.

The chain has TRBV14 and TRBJ2-7; a weak D match, TRBD2 (6 bases). This CDR3 comprises 12 residues. Per germline, CDR1 SGHDN and CDR2 FVKESK. Trimming shortened V by 1 base and J by 7 bases, and 8 bases separated the two germline ends. The CDR3 here is CASSQVAGEQYF. The DNA for the CDR3 is TGTGCCAGCAGCCAAGTTGCGGGGGAGCAGTACTTC. The variable domain in full, with the rest retrieved from reference TRBV14 and TRBJ2-7, is EAGVTQFPSHSVIEKGQTVTLRCDPISGHDNLYWYRRVMGKEIKFLLHFVKESKQDESGMPNNRFLAERTGGTYSTLKVQPAELEDSGVYFCASSQVAGEQYFGPGTRLTVT.

The V call is TRBV10-3, the J call TRBJ2-7; 7 bases fit TRBD1. This CDR3 spans 16 amino acids. Germline-derived CDR1 and CDR2 are ENHRY and SYGVKD. V trimming: 2 bases; J trimming: 4 bases; junction bases outside the gene matches: 11. The CDR3 bases are TGTGCCATCAGTGAGCCGATACCGGGACAGAGTTACGAGCAGTACTTC. It specifies CAISEPIPGQSYEQYF.

This clone has a single count. V and J are TRBV11-2 and TRBJ2-1, with D perhaps assigned TRBD1 or TRBD2 (6 bases each). The V end was cut by 5 bases, the J end by 5 bases, with 19 bases between. This CDR3 has 16 residues. In germline, CDR1 is SGHAT, CDR2 FQNNGV. CDR3 in DNA: TGTGCCAGCAGCCTGGAAGGGGGACTGCAGCACAATGAGCAGTTCTTC. As protein: CASSLEGGLQHNEQFF.

This chain joins TRBV2 and TRBJ2-5; 7 bases align to TRBD2. The germline CDR1 and CDR2 sequences are SNHLY and FYNNEI. CDR3 length: 14 amino acids. With V trimmed by 6 bases and J by 4 bases, 8 bases remained unmatched. CDR3 loop: CASRREGLRETQYF. The CDR3 DNA sequence: TGTGCCAGCAGGAGGGAGGGGTTGAGAGAGACCCAGTACTTC.

This chain connects TRBV5-1 to TRBJ2-1; TRBD2 is a possible D gene (6 bases). With 2 bases removed from V and 10 bases from J, the gap between germline ends came to 13 bases. Per germline, CDR1 SGHRS and CDR2 YFSETQ. The CDR3 contains 13 residues. The CDR3 loop reads CASSFSGTGEQFF. In DNA form, the CDR3 reads TGCGCCAGCAGCTTTTCCGGGACTGGCGAGCAGTTCTTC.

The genes are TRBV27 and TRBJ2-1, with 11 bases identical to TRBD2. The CDR3 totals 14 residues. V gave up 10 bases and J gave up 7 bases; unmatched junction bases: 9. In germline, CDR1 is MNHEY, CDR2 SMNVEV (reference sequence). CDR3 DNA: TGTGCCACCGGGGCTAGCGGGAGGAGAAATGAGCAGTTCTTC. The encoded protein is CATGASGRRNEQFF.

This clone was observed a single time. This rearrangement joins TRBV7-3 to TRBJ2-1; 15 positions agree with TRBD2. CDR3 size: 18 residues. V shed 2 bases, J shed 8 bases, and the junction held 10 bases outside the gene matches. Looked up from germline, CDR1 is SGHTA and CDR2 is FQGTGA. In DNA, the CDR3 is TGTGCCAGCAGCTTAGGACCTCGGACTAGCGGGAGGGCCCATGAGCAGTTCTTC. This gives the protein CASSLGPRTSGRAHEQFF.

This clone was counted only a few times. The chain has TRBV7-3 and TRBJ1-1; TRBD1 aligns across 7 bases. From germline, CDR1 is SGHTA and CDR2 FQGTGA. This CDR3 comprises 15 residues. J gave up 1 base and V 4 bases, and 6 bases lay outside the gene matches. CDR3 bases: TGTGCCAGCAGCTCCCAGACAGGGACGAACACTGAAGCTTTCTTT. This translates into CASSSQTGTNTEAFF.

The chain links TRBV10-3 to TRBJ2-3; 8 bases are shared with TRBD2. Germline lookup yields CDR1 ENHRY and CDR2 SYGVKD. The CDR3 consists of 13 residues. After removal of 5 bases from V and 5 bases from J, the junction contained 3 bases not matched to a gene. DNA for the CDR3: TGTGCCATCAGTAGCGGGAGCGAAGATACGCAGTATTTT. Its protein is CAISSGSEDTQYF.

The chain recombines TRBV5-1 with TRBJ2-2; possibly TRBD1 or TRBD2 for D (6 bases each). Between the trimmed V and J ends, which lost 7 bases and 3 bases, there was a span of 16 bases. Per germline, CDR1 SGHRS and CDR2 YFSETQ. CDR3 length: 15 residues. CDR3 in amino acids: CASRLPGADTGELFF. DNA for the CDR3: TGCGCCAGCCGACTTCCGGGGGCCGACACCGGGGAGCTGTTTTTT.

The V gene is TRBV11-2, the J gene TRBJ2-3; 8 nucleotides agree with TRBD2. The V gene end was trimmed by 3 bases and the J gene end by 6 bases; junction bases not matched to a gene: 8. The CDR3 spans 15 residues. Germline CDR1 SGHAT, CDR2 FQNNGV. This CDR3 is CASSFTGTSGDTQYF. CDR3 nucleotides: TGTGCCAGCAGCTTCACCGGGACTAGTGGTGATACGCAGTATTTT.

The chain combines TRBV4-3 with TRBJ1-1, with 9 bases identical to TRBD1. Per germline, CDR1 LGHNA and CDR2 YSLEER. V gave up 4 bases and J gave up 5 bases; unmatched junction bases: 5. The CDR3 is 14 amino acids. The DNA of the CDR3 is TGCGCCAGCAGCCGGGACAGGGTGAGGACTGAAGCTTTCTTT. Translating it yields CASSRDRVRTEAFF.

This chain connects TRBV4-2 to TRBJ1-1; possible D gene TRBD1, 5 bases. Trimming pared 6 bases from V and 5 bases from J, leaving 16 bases between. Germline loops: CDR1 LGHNA, CDR2 YNFKEQ. This CDR3 contains 14 residues. CDR3 protein: CASSYNWGGTEAFF. The CDR3 nucleotides read TGTGCCAGCAGTTATAACTGGGGGGGGACTGAAGCTTTCTTT.

The rearrangement joins TRBV6-6 to TRBJ1-4; D ambiguous. Deletions cut 4 bases from V and 3 bases from J, with 9 bases between. The CDR3 is 14 residues long. CDR1 is MNHNY and CDR2 is SVGAGI in the germline V gene (reference sequence). The CDR3 loop reads CASSSRTANEKLFF. The CDR3 DNA sequence: TGTGCCAGCAGTTCTCGAACAGCTAATGAAAAACTGTTTTTT.

Notes on this clone: In the same sample, other DNA sequences code for this CDR3. The V gene is TRBV14, the J gene TRBJ2-6, with D tentatively TRBD2 (5 bases). V lost 6 bases and J lost 4, with 7 bases in between. The CDR3 sequence is 13 residues long. Germline CDR1 reads SGHDN; CDR2 reads FVKESK. The CDR3 reads CASRDSGANVLTF. The CDR3 nucleotides are TGTGCCAGCAGGGACTCAGGGGCCAACGTCCTGACTTTC.

V gene TRBV9 combines with J gene TRBJ1-1; D possibly corresponds to TRBD1 (5 bases). CDR1 and CDR2 from the germline V gene are SGDLS and YYNGEE. This CDR3 has 13 residues. The V and J ends lost 3 bases and 4 bases respectively, with 10 bases between them. The DNA of the CDR3 is TGTGCCAGCAGCGGGGGCTCGGGCACTGAAGCTTTCTTT. Amino acid sequence: CASSGGSGTEAFF.

With respect to this clone: Other DNA sequences in this specimen translate into the identical CDR3. V usage is TRBV11-2 and J usage is TRBJ2-5; D is undetermined. In germline, CDR1 is SGHAT, CDR2 FQNNGV. The CDR3 totals 12 residues. V lost 1 base and J lost 4, with 4 bases in between. The CDR3 loop is CASSLVVETQYF. The CDR3 DNA sequence: TGTGCCAGCAGCTTAGTTGTAGAGACCCAGTACTTC.

This clone was recorded only once. The CDR3 DNA reads TGCAGCGTATGGGACAGCAACGGCTACACCTTC. This gives the protein CSVWDSNGYTF. The chain recombines TRBV29-1 with TRBJ1-2; 7 bases match TRBD1. Looked up from germline, CDR1 is SQVTM and CDR2 is ANQGSEA. V dropped 6 bases and J dropped 8; count of bases not matched to a gene: 6. The CDR3 is 11 amino acids.

J is TRBJ2-5 and V is TRBV6-6; TRBD2 aligns across 9 bases. Germline CDR1 MNHNY, CDR2 SVGAGI (reference sequence). V was pared by 2 bases and J by 5 bases, with 9 bases of the junction left unmatched. The CDR3 runs to 16 residues. The CDR3 coding sequence is TGTGCCAGCAGTTACGGTGGCGGGAGGGCCGGGGAGACCCAGTACTTC. The encoded protein is CASSYGGGRAGETQYF.

V usage is TRBV5-1 and J usage is TRBJ2-2; tentatively, D is TRBD2 (6 bases). The germline V gene encodes CDR1 SGHRS and CDR2 YFSETQ. V lost 0 bases and J 7 bases, leaving 13 bases between the germline ends. CDR3 length: 15 amino acids. The CDR3 sequence is CASSLGPGAIGELFF. The CDR3, as DNA: TGCGCCAGCAGCTTGGGGCCGGGAGCCATCGGGGAGCTGTTTTTT.

This clone appeared a few times. The sample holds other DNA sequences that translate to the same CDR3. The rearrangement uses TRBV19 and TRBJ1-1; TRBD1 might be the D (6 bases). Germline values: CDR1 LNHDA, CDR2 SQIVND (reference sequence). V was shortened by 2 bases and J by 2 bases, with 9 bases between the two germline ends. The CDR3 is 14 residues long. The CDR3 spells CASSIRTANTEAFF. CDR3 in DNA: TGTGCCAGTAGTATAAGGACAGCCAACACTGAAGCTTTCTTT.

This clone was observed once. The chain recombines TRBV28 with TRBJ1-2; a possible D gene is TRBD1 (6 bases). The V gene lost 2 bases and the J gene lost 0 bases, with 13 bases spanning the gap. This CDR3 comprises 16 residues. The germline CDR1 and CDR2 sequences are MDHEN and SYDVKM. As DNA, the CDR3 is TGTGCCAGCAGTTTACCTTCAGGGGAAACTAACTATGGCTACACCTTC. This translates into CASSLPSGETNYGYTF.

V gene TRBV19 combines with J gene TRBJ1-1; D is ambiguous. Germline CDR1 is LNHDA and CDR2 is SQIVND (reference sequence). The length of the CDR3 is 13 residues. V was trimmed by 1 base and J by 2 bases, leaving 5 bases between them. CDR3 in DNA: TGTGCCAGTAGTATAGGTCCCAACACTGAAGCTTTCTTT. Protein: CASSIGPNTEAFF.

This rearrangement joins TRBV28 to TRBJ2-1; D is perhaps TRBD2 (5 bases). Germline loops: CDR1 MDHEN, CDR2 SYDVKM. V gave up 8 bases and J gave up 8 bases, with 22 bases separating them. The CDR3 spans 15 residues. This chain's CDR3 is CASSQVGILRDEQFF. In DNA, the CDR3 is TGTGCCAGCTCTCAAGTAGGAATCCTGAGGGATGAGCAGTTCTTC.

This clone was recorded only once. This chain links TRBV6-1 with TRBJ1-2, with unresolved D. CDR1 and CDR2 from the germline V gene are MNHNS and SASEGT. This CDR3 contains 13 residues. V was pared by 4 bases and J by 4 bases, with 10 bases between. CDR3 protein: CASSVTTSYGYTF. The CDR3 DNA reads as TGTGCCAGCAGTGTGACTACGAGCTATGGCTACACCTTC.

This clone has more than one count but fewer than ten. The genes are TRBV15 and TRBJ1-2; no firm D call. Germline V gene lookup returns CDR1 LNHNV and CDR2 YYDKDF (reference sequence). With 0 bases removed from V and 1 base from J, the gap between germline ends came to 15 bases. The CDR3 spans 17 residues. The CDR3 sequence is CATSREIQNPFNYGYTF. The CDR3 nucleotides read TGTGCCACCAGCAGAGAAATCCAGAACCCATTTAACTATGGCTACACCTTC.

The chain combines TRBV29-1 with TRBJ2-7, with 8 nucleotides matching TRBD1. With V trimmed by 1 base and J by 4 bases, 12 bases remained unmatched. The germline V gene encodes CDR1 SQVTM and CDR2 ANQGSEA. The CDR3 consists of 16 residues. CDR3 in DNA: TGCAGCGTTGAAGCCCCAGGGGGCGGACGACTATACGAGCAGTACTTC. Translated: CSVEAPGGGRLYEQYF.

With regard to this clone: Other DNA sequences of this sample code for an identical CDR3. The chain carries TRBV7-9 and TRBJ2-5; D is undetermined. The V and J ends lost 3 bases and 5 bases respectively, with 4 bases between them. The CDR3 length is 11 residues. Germline CDR1 and CDR2: SEHNR and FQNEAQ (reference sequence). CDR3 protein: CASSFSETQYF. Here the CDR3 DNA reads TGTGCCAGCAGCTTCAGTGAGACCCAGTACTTC.